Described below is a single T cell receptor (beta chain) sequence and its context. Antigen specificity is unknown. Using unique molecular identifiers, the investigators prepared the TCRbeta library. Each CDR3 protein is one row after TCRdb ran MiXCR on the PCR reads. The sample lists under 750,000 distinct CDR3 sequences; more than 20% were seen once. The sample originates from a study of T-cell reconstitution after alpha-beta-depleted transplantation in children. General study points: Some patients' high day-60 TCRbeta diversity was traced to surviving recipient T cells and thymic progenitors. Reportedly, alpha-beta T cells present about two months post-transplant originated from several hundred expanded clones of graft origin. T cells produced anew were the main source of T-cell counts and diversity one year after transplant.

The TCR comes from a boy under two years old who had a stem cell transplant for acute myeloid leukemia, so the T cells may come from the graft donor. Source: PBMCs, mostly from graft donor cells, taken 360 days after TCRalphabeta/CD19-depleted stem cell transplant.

The CDR3 region has the DNA TGTGCCAGCAGCGTATTCTCCGCGGGACAGGGGACCTACGAGCAGTACTTC. Its protein product is CASSVFSAGQGTYEQYF. The V call is TRBV9, the J call TRBJ2-7, with 10 bases aligning to TRBD1. The CDR3 length is 17 residues. J was trimmed by 2 bases and V by 1 base; bases with no gene match: 9. Per germline, CDR1 SGDLS and CDR2 YYNGEE.